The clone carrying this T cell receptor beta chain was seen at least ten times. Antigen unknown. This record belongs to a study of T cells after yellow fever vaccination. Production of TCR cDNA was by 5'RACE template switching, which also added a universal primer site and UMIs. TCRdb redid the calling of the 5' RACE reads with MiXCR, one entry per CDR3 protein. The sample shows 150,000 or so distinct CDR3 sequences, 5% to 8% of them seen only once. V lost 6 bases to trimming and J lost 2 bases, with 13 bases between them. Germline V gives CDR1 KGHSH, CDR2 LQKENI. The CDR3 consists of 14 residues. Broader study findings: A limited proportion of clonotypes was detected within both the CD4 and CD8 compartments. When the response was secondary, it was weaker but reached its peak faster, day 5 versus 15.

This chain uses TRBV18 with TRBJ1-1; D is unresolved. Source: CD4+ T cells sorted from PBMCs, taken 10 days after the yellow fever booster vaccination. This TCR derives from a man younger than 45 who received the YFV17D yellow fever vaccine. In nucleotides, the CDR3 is TGTGCCAGCTCCCGCGGGCCTACTAACACTGAAGCTTTCTTT. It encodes CASSRGPTNTEAFF.